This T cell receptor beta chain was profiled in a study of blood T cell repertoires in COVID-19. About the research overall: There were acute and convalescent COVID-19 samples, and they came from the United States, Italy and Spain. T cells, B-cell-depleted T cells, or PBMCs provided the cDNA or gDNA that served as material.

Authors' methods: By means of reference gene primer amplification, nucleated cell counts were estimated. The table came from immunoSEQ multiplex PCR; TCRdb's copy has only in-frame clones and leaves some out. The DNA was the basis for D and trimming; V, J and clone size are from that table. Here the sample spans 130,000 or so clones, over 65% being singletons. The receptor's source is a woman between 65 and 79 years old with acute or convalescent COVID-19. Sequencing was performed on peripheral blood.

The CDR3 coding sequence is TGTGCCAGCAGCCCATCGTTGGTGAGCCTTGGCGGGGAGCTGTTTTTT. Protein: CASSPSLVSLGGELFF. V is TRBV3-1 (or the pseudogene TRBV3-2) and J is TRBJ2-2, with D uncertain. Trimming shortened V by 4 bases and J by 7 bases, and 19 bases separated the two germline ends. This CDR3 comprises 16 residues. Germline CDR1 LGHDT, CDR2 YNNKEL (reference sequence).